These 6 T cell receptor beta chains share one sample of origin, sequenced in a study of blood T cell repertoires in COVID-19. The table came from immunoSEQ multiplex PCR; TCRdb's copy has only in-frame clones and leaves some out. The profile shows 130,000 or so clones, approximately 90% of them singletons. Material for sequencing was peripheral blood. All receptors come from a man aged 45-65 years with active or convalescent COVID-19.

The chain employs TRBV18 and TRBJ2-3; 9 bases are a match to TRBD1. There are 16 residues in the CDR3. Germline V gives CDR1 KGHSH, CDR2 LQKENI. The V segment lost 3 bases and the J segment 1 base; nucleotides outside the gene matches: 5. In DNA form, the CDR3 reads TGTGCCAGCTCACCCGAGGGACAGGGAGGCACAGATACGCAGTATTTT. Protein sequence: CASSPEGQGGTDTQYF.

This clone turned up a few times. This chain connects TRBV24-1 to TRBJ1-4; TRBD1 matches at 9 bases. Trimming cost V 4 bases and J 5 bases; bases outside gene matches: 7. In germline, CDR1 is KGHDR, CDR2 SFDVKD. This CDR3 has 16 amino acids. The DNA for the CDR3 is TGTGCCACCAGTGAAAACCCGGGACAGGGAAATGAAAAACTGTTTTTT. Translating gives CATSENPGQGNEKLFF.

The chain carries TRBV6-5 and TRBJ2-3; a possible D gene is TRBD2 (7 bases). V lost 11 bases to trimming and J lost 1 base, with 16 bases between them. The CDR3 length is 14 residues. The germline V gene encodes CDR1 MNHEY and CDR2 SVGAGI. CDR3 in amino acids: CAGGRGIGTDTQYF. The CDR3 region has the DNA TGTGCCGGGGGGAGGGGGATCGGCACAGATACGCAGTATTTT.

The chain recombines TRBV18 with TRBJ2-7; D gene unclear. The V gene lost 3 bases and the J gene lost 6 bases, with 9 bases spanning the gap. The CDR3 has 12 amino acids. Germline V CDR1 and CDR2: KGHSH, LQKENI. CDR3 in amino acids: CASSPPESEQYF. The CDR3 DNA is TGTGCCAGCTCACCCCCGGAGAGCGAGCAGTACTTC.

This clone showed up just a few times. The DNA for the CDR3 is TGTGCCAGAAGCGGGGGCGTATATGACAATGAGCAGTTCTTC. It codes for CARSGGVYDNEQFF. The gene calls are TRBV2 and TRBJ2-1, with 8 bases that match TRBD2. The CDR3 is made up of 14 amino acids. The V gene's germline CDR1 is SNHLY and CDR2 FYNNEI. Germline trimming cut 9 bases from V and 5 bases from J; bases unmatched to any gene: 9.

The CDR3 spells CSVEDRTGTGGETQYF. The CDR3, as DNA: TGCAGCGTTGAGGATCGAACCGGGACAGGGGGGGAGACCCAGTACTTC. J is TRBJ2-5 and V is TRBV29-1, with TRBD1 matching 11 bases. The V gene's germline CDR1 is SQVTM and CDR2 ANQGSEA. This CDR3 contains 16 residues. With V trimmed by 3 bases and J by 5 bases, 11 bases remained unmatched. Looking up the rest from reference TRBV29-1 and TRBJ2-5 gives the full variable domain: SAVISQKPSRDICQRGTSLTIQCQVDSQVTMMFWYRQQPGQSLTLIATANQGSEATYESGFVIDKFPISRPNLTFSTLTVSNMSPEDSSIYLCSVEDRTGTGGETQYFGPGTRLLVL.